One and the same sample provided the 18 T cell receptor beta chains below, sequenced in a study of vaccination and CD4 T cells after COVID-19. No antigen has been identified for these receptors. The Oncomine TCR Beta short-read assay generated sequence data from the DNA of cultured CD4+ T cells. TCRdb processed the PCR reads anew with MiXCR; each CDR3 protein has one entry. The table includes over 5,000 distinct CDR3 sequences, 30% to 45% detected once. The treatment here: approximately nine-day PBMC culture with coronavirus spike peptide pools or control peptides (ViraFEST assay). Gathering of the CD4+ T cells, from the unexposed donor, took place before the COVID-19 pandemic (2011-2018). Sequences were obtained from CD4+ T cells from blood, cultured in vitro. The receptors shown here come from a human donor in good health.

This chain connects TRBV18 to TRBJ1-2; D is uncertain. From germline, CDR1 is KGHSH and CDR2 LQKENI. The CDR3 runs to 13 residues. V was clipped by 3 bases and J by 4 bases, with 9 bases between them. The CDR3 DNA sequence: TGTGCCAGCTCACCCGACCTCACCTATGGCTACACCTTC. Residues: CASSPDLTYGYTF.

The rearrangement links TRBV19 to TRBJ1-5; TRBD1 aligns across 7 bases. The J segment lost 2 bases and the V segment lost 5 bases, leaving 3 bases of the junction unmatched. Germline V CDR1 and CDR2: LNHDA, SQIVND (reference sequence). CDR3 length equals 14 residues. The CDR3 region is CASSLGQGNQPQHF. The CDR3 nucleotides read TGTGCCAGTAGTCTTGGACAGGGCAATCAGCCCCAGCATTTT.

J is TRBJ2-1 and V is TRBV6-1, with D uncertain. This CDR3 has 13 residues. Germline CDR1 and CDR2: MNHNS and SASEGT. V was clipped by 2 bases and J by 5 bases, with 7 bases between them. The CDR3 nucleotides read TGTGCCAGCAGTGAATCCAAAGACAATGAGCAGTTCTTC. Its translation is CASSESKDNEQFF.

V and J are TRBV20-1 and TRBJ1-2, with D possibly TRBD1 on 5 matching bases. The CDR3 totals 12 residues. The V gene's germline CDR1 is DFQATT and CDR2 SNEGSKA (reference sequence). V gave up 7 bases and J gave up 4 bases, with 13 bases separating them. DNA of the CDR3: TGCAGTGTCACCGGGGACTTCTATGGCTACACCTTC. Amino acids: CSVTGDFYGYTF.

V usage is TRBV5-1 and J usage is TRBJ1-6; D not resolved. Germline lookup yields CDR1 SGHRS and CDR2 YFSETQ. This CDR3 has 13 residues. V gave up 5 bases and J gave up 6 bases, with 9 bases separating them. CDR3 sequence reads: CASRAGSNSPLHF. As DNA, the CDR3 is TGCGCCAGCAGGGCAGGATCTAATTCACCCCTCCACTTT.

V gene TRBV7-3 combines with J gene TRBJ1-1; the D gene is possibly TRBD1 (6 bases). The germline V gene has CDR1 SGHTA and CDR2 FQGTGA. The CDR3 consists of 14 residues. The germline V and J ends were trimmed by 6 bases and 6 bases, with 17 bases remaining between them. In nucleotides, the CDR3 is TGTGCCAGCAGGTTGGGGGCGAGTGCGGCTGAAGCTTTCTTT. Protein sequence: CASRLGASAAEAFF.

This clonotype was observed a handful of times. The chain couples TRBV7-9 to TRBJ2-3, with D possibly matching TRBD2 (5 bases). The CDR3 contains 15 residues. Germline CDR1 SEHNR, CDR2 FQNEAQ (reference sequence). With 8 bases removed from V and 2 bases from J, the gap between germline ends came to 17 bases. CDR3 DNA: TGTGCCAGCCGACGTGCGGCGGGCCTCACAGATACGCAGTATTTT. It encodes CASRRAAGLTDTQYF. Drawing the rest from reference TRBV7-9 and TRBJ2-3, the complete variable domain is DTGVSQNPRHKITKRGQNVTFRCDPISEHNRLYWYRQTLGQGPEFLTYFQNEAQLEKSRLLSDRFSAERPKGSFSTLEIQRTEQGDSAMYLCASRRAAGLTDTQYFGPGTRLTVL.

This clonotype was observed a few times. The chain has TRBV6-5 and TRBJ1-6, with 7 nucleotides matching TRBD1. The CDR3 has 14 amino acids. Trimming took 4 bases from V and 6 from J; bases not matched to a gene: 3. Per the germline V gene, CDR1 is MNHEY and CDR2 is SVGAGI. In DNA form, the CDR3 reads TGTGCCAGCAGTTTGGCAGGGGGTAATTCACCCCTCCACTTT. Encoded protein: CASSLAGGNSPLHF.

This chain joins TRBV7-9 and TRBJ1-2; 11 nucleotides match TRBD1. Germline V gene data show CDR1 as SEHNR and CDR2 as FQNEAQ (reference sequence). CDR3 length equals 13 residues. V dropped 8 bases and J dropped 7; count of bases not matched to a gene: 6. The CDR3 DNA is TGTGCCAGCCGGGACAGGGGGATCAGTGGCTACACCTTC. Protein: CASRDRGISGYTF.

In its sample, this clonotype was seen a few times. The chain has TRBV2 and TRBJ2-6, with a tentative D call TRBD2 (5 bases). Germline V gene data show CDR1 as SNHLY and CDR2 as FYNNEI. The CDR3 loop spans 13 amino acids. Trimming took off 9 bases at V and 1 base at J, with 7 bases between the two ends. CDR3 amino acids: CAREVSGANVLTF. The CDR3 DNA is TGTGCCAGGGAGGTTTCTGGGGCCAACGTCCTGACTTTC.

In this sample, this clonotype turned up a few times. The V gene is TRBV20-1, the J gene TRBJ1-2; 7 nucleotides agree with TRBD1. The CDR3 covers 13 residues. Germline V gene lookup returns CDR1 DFQATT and CDR2 SNEGSKA (reference sequence). Unmatched junction bases numbered 9, after V lost 5 bases and J lost 6 bases. This CDR3 reads CSALSGGLDGYTF. CDR3 DNA sequence: TGCAGTGCTCTTTCAGGGGGTTTGGATGGCTACACCTTC.

V usage is TRBV2 and J usage is TRBJ2-3; unclear D gene. Germline V gene lookup returns CDR1 SNHLY and CDR2 FYNNEI. The V and J ends lost 4 bases and 6 bases respectively, with 5 bases between them. This CDR3 comprises 11 residues. The CDR3 DNA sequence: TGTGCCAGCAGTGTTACGGATACGCAGTATTTT. Protein: CASSVTDTQYF.

The V and J genes are TRBV2 and TRBJ1-2, with 8 bases fitting TRBD1. This CDR3 has 15 amino acids. With 6 bases clipped from V and 3 bases from J, the junction kept 9 bases outside the gene matches. From germline, CDR1 is SNHLY and CDR2 FYNNEI. The CDR3 loop is CASSPRTGRDYGYTF. CDR3 sequence (DNA): TGTGCCAGCAGCCCTCGGACAGGGAGGGACTATGGCTACACCTTC.

V and J are TRBV7-9 and TRBJ2-5; no definite D call. Trimming removed 5 bases at V and 3 bases at J, with 10 bases between. The CDR3 has 13 amino acids. Germline V gene lookup returns CDR1 SEHNR and CDR2 FQNEAQ (reference sequence). CDR3 nucleotides: TGTGCCAGCAGCATCCACGCGGAAGAGACCCAGTACTTC. The encoded protein is CASSIHAEETQYF.

This clonotype has a handful of counts. The V gene is TRBV12-3 or TRBV12-4, the J gene TRBJ1-2, with a tentative D call TRBD1 (6 bases). The V end was cut by 5 bases, the J end by 8 bases, with 9 bases between. The CDR3 loop spans 11 amino acids. Here the CDR3 reads CASSRGQGYTF. The CDR3 region has the DNA TGTGCCAGCAGTCGCGGACAGGGCTACACCTTC.

This chain links TRBV6-1 with TRBJ2-7, with 7 bases matching TRBD2. Trimming took 5 bases from V and 2 from J; bases not matched to a gene: 6. Per the germline V gene, CDR1 is MNHNS and CDR2 is SASEGT. CDR3 size: 14 residues. Here the CDR3 DNA reads TGTGCCAGCAGTCGTACCGGGACTACCTACGAGCAGTACTTC. It translates to CASSRTGTTYEQYF.

This clonotype appeared once. The chain recombines TRBV12-3 or TRBV12-4 with TRBJ1-1; TRBD1 is a possible D gene (5 bases). V lost 8 bases to trimming and J lost 6 bases, with 13 bases between them. CDR3 length: 12 residues. CDR3 DNA sequence: TGTGCCAGCGGGTCAGGGACCCCTGAAGCTTTCTTT. Translated, it gives CASGSGTPEAFF.

This clonotype has just a few counts. The CDR3 DNA reads as TGTGCCACCAGCCCACAGGGGACAGGCTATGGCTACACCTTC. Translated, it gives CATSPQGTGYGYTF. V gene TRBV15 combines with J gene TRBJ1-2; 8 bases line up with TRBD1. J lost 4 bases, V lost 5 bases, and 6 bases had no gene match. Looked up from germline, CDR1 is LNHNV and CDR2 is YYDKDF (reference sequence). This CDR3 contains 14 residues.